The rows below give T cell receptor beta chains drawn from one sample of a study of T-cell reconstitution after alpha-beta-depleted transplantation in children. Using its own MiXCR run on the PCR reads, TCRdb lists one record per CDR3 protein. The data contain approximately 400,000 distinct CDR3 sequences, around 15% of them singletons. The specimen was PBMCs, mostly from graft donor cells, collected 360 days after TCRalphabeta/CD19-depleted stem cell transplant. The receptors originated from a boy under two years old who had a stem cell transplant for Wiskott-Aldrich syndrome, so the T cells may come from the graft donor. Both conserved end residues are part of each CDR3. The D gene is left open where the match is weak. A row's size may be missing; if present it is once, few, many or a size class.

NA | TRBJ2-7 | NA | TRBV25-1 | TGTGCCAGCAGTCCCCCCAGAAGCCGCGAGCAGTACTTC | CASSPPRSREQYF
NA | TRBJ2-1 | NA | TRBV15 | TGTGCCACCAGCAGAGGCCCGGACGCGCCGTTCAATGAGCAGTTCTTC | CATSRGPDAPFNEQFF
NA | TRBJ2-5 | NA | TRBV20-1 | TGCAGTGCTAGAGATAGGACAAGGGGGAACCAAGAGACCCAGTACTTC | CSARDRTRGNQETQYF
TRBD1 | TRBJ2-7 | many | TRBV12-3/TRBV12-4 | TGTGCCAGCAGGACGGACAGGGGATACGAGCAGTACTTC | CASRTDRGYEQYF
NA | TRBJ2-7 | few | TRBV12-3/TRBV12-4 | TGTGCCAGCAGTTTTCCTCCCTACGAGCAGTACTTC | CASSFPPYEQYF
NA | TRBJ2-3 | few | TRBV5-1 | TGCGCCAGCAGCTTGGAGGCGTCTAGCACAGATACGCAGTATTTT | CASSLEASSTDTQYF
NA | TRBJ1-1 | few | TRBV6-2/TRBV6-3 | TGTGCCAGCAGTTACCACTTCTGGGGGGGATTGAACACTGAAGCTTTCTTT | CASSYHFWGGLNTEAFF
NA | TRBJ2-5 | NA | TRBV2 | TGTGCCAGCAGTGTAACTACAGGGTGGAGTGAGACCCAGTACTTC | CASSVTTGWSETQYF
NA | TRBJ2-1 | NA | TRBV5-1 | TGCGCCAGCAGCTTGGTGGTAGCGGAATACAATGAGCAGTTCTTC | CASSLVVAEYNEQFF
TRBD2 | TRBJ2-3 | NA | TRBV15 | TGTGCCACCAGCAGAGCTAGCGGGGTATCTAGCACAGATACGCAGTATTTT | CATSRASGVSSTDTQYF
NA | TRBJ2-1 | few | TRBV24-1 | TGTGCCACCAGCGGGGACTCCTACAATGAGCAGTTCTTC | CATSGDSYNEQFF
NA | TRBJ2-7 | few | TRBV12-3/TRBV12-4 | TGTGCCAGCAGTCCCGCGGGGGACATCTCTTTTTACGAGCAGTACTTC | CASSPAGDISFYEQYF
NA | TRBJ2-3 | few | TRBV5-1 | TGCGCCAGCAGTAGATGGCTAGATGAAACAGATACGCAGTATTTT | CASSRWLDETDTQYF
NA | TRBJ2-7 | few | TRBV10-3 | TGTGCCGTATCATTAAAACAGGCCCGCTACGAGCAGTACTTC | CAVSLKQARYEQYF
NA | TRBJ1-1 | NA | TRBV12-3/TRBV12-4 | TGTGCCAGCAGTTTAAGCCAGGGAGCTGAAGCTTTCTTT | CASSLSQGAEAFF
TRBD2 | TRBJ2-1 | NA | TRBV5-1 | TGCGCCACCTCGCGAGGGACTAGCGTTTACAATGAGCAGTTCTTC | CATSRGTSVYNEQFF
TRBD2 | TRBJ2-1 | NA | TRBV5-1 | TGCGCCAGCAGCTTGGGAACCCGGGAGGGGCAGTTCTTC | CASSLGTREGQFF
NA | TRBJ2-1 | NA | TRBV15 | TGTGCCACCAGCAGGGGTTTTTCGGATGAGCAGTTCTTC | CATSRGFSDEQFF
TRBD1 | TRBJ2-7 | NA | TRBV5-1 | TGCGCCAGCAGCTTGGCCGGGGACAGGGAATGGTACGAGCAGTACTTC | CASSLAGDREWYEQYF
TRBD1 | TRBJ2-7 | few | TRBV2 | TGTGCCAGCAGTGGCGGGTTCGGGACAGGGGTCTACGAGCAGTACTTC | CASSGGFGTGVYEQYF
NA | TRBJ2-5 | NA | TRBV12-3/TRBV12-4 | TGTGCCAGCAGTTTTTTTTCGGAGACCCAGTACTTC | CASSFFSETQYF
NA | TRBJ2-5 | NA | TRBV19 | TGTGCCAGTAGTAAACTAGTTCAAGAGACCCAGTACTTC | CASSKLVQETQYF
TRBD1 | TRBJ1-1 | NA | TRBV4-3 | TGCGCCAGCAGCCAGGTGGGACAGGGCAGCCGGAACACTGAAGCTTTCTTT | CASSQVGQGSRNTEAFF
NA | TRBJ2-1 | NA | TRBV3-1 | TGTGCCAGCAGCCCCAGGGGATTCTCCTACAATGAGCAGTTCTTC | CASSPRGFSYNEQFF
NA | TRBJ2-5 | NA | TRBV29-1 | TGCAGCGTTGTGGGCGTACAGGGCCCCGGGGAGACCCAGTACTTC | CSVVGVQGPGETQYF
TRBD2 | TRBJ2-1 | few | TRBV10-3 | TGTGCCATCAGTCGACTAGCGGGTGACAATGAGCAGTTCTTC | CAISRLAGDNEQFF
NA | TRBJ2-7 | NA | TRBV24-1 | TGTGCCACCAGTGGAGGCAGGGATAGCTACGAGCAGTACTTC | CATSGGRDSYEQYF
NA | TRBJ2-5 | NA | TRBV14 | TGTGCCAGCAGCCAAGGACACAGGGTGCAAGAGACCCAGTACTTC | CASSQGHRVQETQYF
TRBD1 | TRBJ1-2 | few | TRBV5-4 | TGTGCCAGCAGCTTCAACTCCGGGACAGACTATGGCTACACCTTC | CASSFNSGTDYGYTF
TRBD2 | TRBJ2-3 | few | TRBV6-5 | TGTGCCAGCAGTTACTCGTTTCGGGGGAGGGCCCTTTATACGCAGTATTTT | CASSYSFRGRALYTQYF
TRBD1 | TRBJ2-7 | NA | TRBV15 | TGTGCCACCAGTTTGGACAGGGCCACCTCCTACGAGCAGTACTTC | CATSLDRATSYEQYF
TRBD1 | TRBJ2-7 | NA | TRBV7-2 | TGTGCCAGCAGCCCCGGACAGGGGGGGAGAACCTACGAGCAGTACTTC | CASSPGQGGRTYEQYF
NA | TRBJ2-6 | few | TRBV4-1 | TGCGCCAGCAGCCAAGTCGTGGGGGCGAGTGGGGCCAACGTCCTGACTTTC | CASSQVVGASGANVLTF
NA | TRBJ2-7 | NA | TRBV5-1 | TGCGCCAGCAGCAACCCTTCCTCCTACGAGCAGTACTTC | CASSNPSSYEQYF
NA | TRBJ1-2 | few | TRBV12-3/TRBV12-4 | TGTGCCAGCAGGCCGACTGGAGCCTATGGCTACACCTTC | CASRPTGAYGYTF
TRBD1 | TRBJ2-6 | few | TRBV6-1 | TGTGCCAGCAGAAGACAGGGGGGGTCTGGGGCCAACGTCCTGACTTTC | CASRRQGGSGANVLTF